Described below is a single T cell receptor beta chain sequence and its context. No antigen is known for it. One base away there is no much larger clone; base qualities are not given. This sample stems from a study of control samples from healthy donors and cancer patients (dated by TCRdb to about 2020). Library preparation was by the immunoSEQ multiplex PCR assay. As stored in TCRdb, this immuneACCESS dataset retains in-frame rearrangements with V and J assigned. A fraction of the clones does not appear; measured against another copy, unresolved V genes explain less than half of the discrepancy, and the remainder lacks a known reason. The sample has some 20,000 clones on record, more than 75% of them singletons. The ten biggest clones cover 8% to 10% of the sample. Including the terminal cysteine and phenylalanine, the CDR3 comprises 12 residues. Just the 36-base CDR3 DNA is kept, in frame starting at base 1. V drops 5 bases and J drops 1 base, leaving 5 bases in between. From the germline V gene, CDR1 is SGHVS and CDR2 is FQNEAQ.

Sequenced: PBMCs. The chain employs TRBV7-8 and TRBJ1-1; the D gene assignment is ambiguous. The clonotype was recovered from a woman between 55 and 75 years old with head and neck cancer. CDR3 protein: CASSPQNTEAFF. In nucleotides, the sequence is TGTGCCAGCAGCCCACAGAACACTGAAGCTTTCTTT. The full variable domain, with segments outside the CDR3 supplied by the reference TRBV7-8 and TRBJ1-1 proteins, appears as GAGVSQSPRYKVAKRGQDVALRCDPISGHVSLFWYQQALGQGPEFLTYFQNEAQLDKSGLPSDRFFAERPEGSVSTLKIQRTQQEDSAVYLCASSPQNTEAFFGQGTRLTVV.